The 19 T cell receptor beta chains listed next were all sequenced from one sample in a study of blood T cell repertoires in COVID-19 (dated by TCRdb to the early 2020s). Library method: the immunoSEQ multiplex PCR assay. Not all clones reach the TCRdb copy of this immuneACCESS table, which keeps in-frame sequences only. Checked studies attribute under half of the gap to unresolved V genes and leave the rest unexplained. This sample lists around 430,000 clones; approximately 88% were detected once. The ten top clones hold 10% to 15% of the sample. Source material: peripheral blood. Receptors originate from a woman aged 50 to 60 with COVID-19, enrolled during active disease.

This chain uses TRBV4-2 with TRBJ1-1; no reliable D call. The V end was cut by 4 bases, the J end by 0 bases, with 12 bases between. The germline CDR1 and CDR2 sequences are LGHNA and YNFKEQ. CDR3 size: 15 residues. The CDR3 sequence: CASSPSGMLNTEAFF. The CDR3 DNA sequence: TGTGCCAGCAGCCCCTCGGGGATGTTGAACACTGAAGCTTTCTTT.

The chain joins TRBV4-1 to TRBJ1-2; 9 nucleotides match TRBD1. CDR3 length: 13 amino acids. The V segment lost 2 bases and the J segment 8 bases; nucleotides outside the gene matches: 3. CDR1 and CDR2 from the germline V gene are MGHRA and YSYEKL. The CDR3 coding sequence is TGCGCCAGCAGCCAAATGGACAGGGGCGGCTACACCTTC. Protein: CASSQMDRGGYTF.

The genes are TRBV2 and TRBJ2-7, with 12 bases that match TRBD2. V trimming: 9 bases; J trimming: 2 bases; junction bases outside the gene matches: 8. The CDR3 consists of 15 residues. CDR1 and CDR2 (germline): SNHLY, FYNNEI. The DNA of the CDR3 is TGTGCCAGTGGTCTAGCGGGGGGGAAAGCCTACGAGCAGTACTTC. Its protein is CASGLAGGKAYEQYF. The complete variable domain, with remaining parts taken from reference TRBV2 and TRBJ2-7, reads EPEVTQTPSHQVTQMGQEVILRCVPISNHLYFYWYRQILGQKVEFLVSFYNNEISEKSEIFDDQFSVERPDGSNFTLKIRSTKLEDSAMYFCASGLAGGKAYEQYFGPGTRLTVT.

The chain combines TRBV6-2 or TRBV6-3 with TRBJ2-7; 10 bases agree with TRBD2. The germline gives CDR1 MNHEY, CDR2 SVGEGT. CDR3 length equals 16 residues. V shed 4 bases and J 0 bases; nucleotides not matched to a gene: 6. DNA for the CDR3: TGTGCCAGCAGTTCCGGACTAGCGGACCTCTCCTACGAGCAGTACTTC. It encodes CASSSGLADLSYEQYF.

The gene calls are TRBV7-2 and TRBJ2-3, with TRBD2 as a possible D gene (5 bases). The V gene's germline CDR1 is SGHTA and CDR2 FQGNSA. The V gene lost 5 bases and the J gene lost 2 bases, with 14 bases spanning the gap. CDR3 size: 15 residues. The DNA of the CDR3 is TGTGCCAGCAGCGAGTCAGCGGCCTTCACAGATACGCAGTATTTT. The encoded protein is CASSESAAFTDTQYF.

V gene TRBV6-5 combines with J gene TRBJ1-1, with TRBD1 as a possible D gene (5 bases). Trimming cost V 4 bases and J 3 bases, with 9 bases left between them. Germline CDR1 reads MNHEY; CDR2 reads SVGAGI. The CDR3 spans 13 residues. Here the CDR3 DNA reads TGTGCCAGCAGTTGGAGCAGGGACACTGAAGCTTTCTTT. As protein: CASSWSRDTEAFF.

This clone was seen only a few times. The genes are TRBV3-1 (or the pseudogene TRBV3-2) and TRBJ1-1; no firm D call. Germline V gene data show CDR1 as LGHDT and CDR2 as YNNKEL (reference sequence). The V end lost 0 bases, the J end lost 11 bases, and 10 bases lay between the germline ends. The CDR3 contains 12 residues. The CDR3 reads CASSQDSGRAFF. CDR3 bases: TGTGCCAGCAGCCAAGACTCGGGGAGGGCTTTCTTT.

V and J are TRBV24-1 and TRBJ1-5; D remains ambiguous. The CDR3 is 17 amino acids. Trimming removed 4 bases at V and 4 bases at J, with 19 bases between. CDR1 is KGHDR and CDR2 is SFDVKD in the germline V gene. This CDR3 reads CATSDPPRFQANQPQHF. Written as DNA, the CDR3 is TGTGCCACCAGTGACCCACCACGTTTCCAGGCTAATCAGCCCCAGCATTTT.

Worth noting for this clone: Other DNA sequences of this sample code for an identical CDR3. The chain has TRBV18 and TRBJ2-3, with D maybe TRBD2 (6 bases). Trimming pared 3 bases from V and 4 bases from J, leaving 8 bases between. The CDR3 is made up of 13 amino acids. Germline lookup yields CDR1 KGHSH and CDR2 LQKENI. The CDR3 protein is CASSPGGADTQYF. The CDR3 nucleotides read TGTGCCAGCTCACCGGGGGGAGCAGATACGCAGTATTTT. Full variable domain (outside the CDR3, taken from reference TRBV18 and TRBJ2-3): NAGVMQNPRHLVRRRGQEARLRCSPMKGHSHVYWYRQLPEEGLKFMVYLQKENIIDESGMPKERFSAEFPKEGPSILRIQQVVRGDSAAYFCASSPGGADTQYFGPGTRLTVL.

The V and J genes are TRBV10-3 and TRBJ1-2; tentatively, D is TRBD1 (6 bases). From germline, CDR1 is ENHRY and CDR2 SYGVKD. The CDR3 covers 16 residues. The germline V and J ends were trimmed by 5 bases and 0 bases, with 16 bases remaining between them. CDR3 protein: CAISLGGGSANYGYTF. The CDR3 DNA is TGTGCCATCAGTTTAGGGGGGGGCTCGGCTAACTATGGCTACACCTTC.

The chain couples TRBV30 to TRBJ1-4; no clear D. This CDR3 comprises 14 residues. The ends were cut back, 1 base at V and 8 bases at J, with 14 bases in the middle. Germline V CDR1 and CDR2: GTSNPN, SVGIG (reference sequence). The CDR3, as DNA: TGTGCCTGGAGTGGCGGGGTGGGTTGGGAAAAACTGTTTTTT. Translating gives CAWSGGVGWEKLFF.

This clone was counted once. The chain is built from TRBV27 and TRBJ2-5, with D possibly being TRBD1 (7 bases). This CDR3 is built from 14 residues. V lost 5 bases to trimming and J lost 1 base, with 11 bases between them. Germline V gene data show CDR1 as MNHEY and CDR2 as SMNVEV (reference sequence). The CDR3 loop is CASSTRDSQETQYF. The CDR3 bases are TGTGCCAGCAGTACGCGGGACAGCCAAGAGACCCAGTACTTC.

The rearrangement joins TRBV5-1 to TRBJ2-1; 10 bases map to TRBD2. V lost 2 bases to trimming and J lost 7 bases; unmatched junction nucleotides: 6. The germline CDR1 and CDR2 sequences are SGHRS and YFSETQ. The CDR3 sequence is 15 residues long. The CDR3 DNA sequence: TGCGCCAGCAGCTTCGGGCTAGCGGGAGTAAATGAGCAGTTCTTC. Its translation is CASSFGLAGVNEQFF.

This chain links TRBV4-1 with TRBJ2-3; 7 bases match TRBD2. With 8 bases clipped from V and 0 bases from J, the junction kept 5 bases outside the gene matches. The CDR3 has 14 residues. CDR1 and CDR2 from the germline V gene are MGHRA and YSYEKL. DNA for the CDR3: TGCGCCAGCCGCCTAGCGGTAAGCACAGATACGCAGTATTTT. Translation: CASRLAVSTDTQYF.

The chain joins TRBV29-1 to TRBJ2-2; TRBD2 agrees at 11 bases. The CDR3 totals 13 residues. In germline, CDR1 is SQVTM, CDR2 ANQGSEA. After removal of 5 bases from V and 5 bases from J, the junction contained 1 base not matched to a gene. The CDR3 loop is CSVRTSGTGELFF. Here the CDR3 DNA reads TGCAGCGTTAGGACTAGCGGGACCGGGGAGCTGTTTTTT.

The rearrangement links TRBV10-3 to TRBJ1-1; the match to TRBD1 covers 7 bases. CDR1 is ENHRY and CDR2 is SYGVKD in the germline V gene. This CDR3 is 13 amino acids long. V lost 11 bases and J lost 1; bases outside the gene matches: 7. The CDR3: CAAQNRGNTEAFF. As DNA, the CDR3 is TGTGCCGCCCAAAACAGGGGGAACACTGAAGCTTTCTTT.

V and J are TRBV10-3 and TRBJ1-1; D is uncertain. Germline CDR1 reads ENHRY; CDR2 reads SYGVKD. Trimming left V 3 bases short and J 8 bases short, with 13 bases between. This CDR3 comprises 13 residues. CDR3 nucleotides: TGTGCCATCAGTGACCCCCTGGGGAGCGAAGCTTTCTTT. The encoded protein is CAISDPLGSEAFF.

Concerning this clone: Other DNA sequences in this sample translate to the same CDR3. CDR3 amino acids: CASSYSRNTEAFF. Here the CDR3 DNA reads TGTGCCAGCAGTTACTCGCGGAACACTGAAGCTTTCTTT. The chain has TRBV6-5 and TRBJ1-1, with D hard to call. CDR1 and CDR2 from the germline V gene are MNHEY and SVGAGI. The CDR3 sequence is 13 residues long. Between the trimmed V and J ends, which lost 0 bases and 1 base, there was a span of 3 bases.

CDR3 DNA sequence: TGCAGCGTAGTGGGGACAGGGAGTTCGGGGGCTTTCTTT. Its protein is CSVVGTGSSGAFF. The chain combines TRBV29-1 with TRBJ1-1; 9 positions agree with TRBD1. The V gene's germline CDR1 is SQVTM and CDR2 ANQGSEA. With V trimmed by 6 bases and J by 11 bases, 13 bases remained unmatched. The CDR3 has 13 amino acids.